This T cell receptor beta chain was identified during a study of OX40 agonist ivuxolimab in advanced cancers. Study outcomes and limitations: Circulating CD4+ and CD8+ T cells showed clonal expansion by week 6 at 0.1 to 3.0 mg/kg. Some patients who did not respond also had low normalized T-cell clonal expansion.

The CDR3 extends over 16 amino acids. Of note for this clone: As yet, its antigen is unknown.

Assay: immunoSEQ multiplex PCR; the TCRdb copy retains only in-frame clones and omits some. In the table there are 65,000 to 75,000 clones, more than 70% of which are singletons. The specimen comprised CD4+ or CD8+ T cells sorted from blood, sampled in a trial of the OX40 agonist ivuxolimab. The chain carries TRBV21-1 and TRBJ1-4. TRBV21-1 is a pseudogene locus. This sequence originates from an adult with an advanced solid tumor such as melanoma, head and neck, liver or kidney cancer. CDR3 protein: CASSKASVGDNEKLFF. CDR3 nucleotides: TGTGCCAGCAGCAAAGCAAGTGTGGGGGATAATGAAAAACTGTTTTTT.